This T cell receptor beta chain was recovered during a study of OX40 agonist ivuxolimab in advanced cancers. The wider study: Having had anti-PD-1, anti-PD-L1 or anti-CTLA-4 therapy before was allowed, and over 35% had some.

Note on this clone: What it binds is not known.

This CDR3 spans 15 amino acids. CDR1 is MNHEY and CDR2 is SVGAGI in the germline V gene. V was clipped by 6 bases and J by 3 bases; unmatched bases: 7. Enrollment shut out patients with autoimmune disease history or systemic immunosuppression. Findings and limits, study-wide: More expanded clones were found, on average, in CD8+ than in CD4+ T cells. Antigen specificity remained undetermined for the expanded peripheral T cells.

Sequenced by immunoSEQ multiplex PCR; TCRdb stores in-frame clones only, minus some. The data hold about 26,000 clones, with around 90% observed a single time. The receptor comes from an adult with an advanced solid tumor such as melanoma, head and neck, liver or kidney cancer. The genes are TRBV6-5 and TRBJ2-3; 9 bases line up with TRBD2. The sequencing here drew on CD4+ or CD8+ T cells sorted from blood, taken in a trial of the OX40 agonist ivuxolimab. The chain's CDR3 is CASSVDSGSTDTQYF. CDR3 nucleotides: TGTGCCAGCAGCGTCGATAGCGGGAGTACAGATACGCAGTATTTT.